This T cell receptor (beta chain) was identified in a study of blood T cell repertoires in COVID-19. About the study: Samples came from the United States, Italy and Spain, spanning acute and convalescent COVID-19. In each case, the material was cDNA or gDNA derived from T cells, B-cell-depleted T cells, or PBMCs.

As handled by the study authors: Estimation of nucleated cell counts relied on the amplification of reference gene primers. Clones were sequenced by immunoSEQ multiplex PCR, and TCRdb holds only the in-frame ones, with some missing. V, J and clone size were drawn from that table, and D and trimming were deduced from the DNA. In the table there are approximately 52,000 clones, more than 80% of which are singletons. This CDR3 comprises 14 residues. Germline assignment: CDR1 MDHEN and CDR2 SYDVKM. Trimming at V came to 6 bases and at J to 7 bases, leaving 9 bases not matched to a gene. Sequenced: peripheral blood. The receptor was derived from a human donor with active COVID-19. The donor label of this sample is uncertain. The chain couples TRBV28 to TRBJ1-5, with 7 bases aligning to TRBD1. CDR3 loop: CASRRTGSEQPQHF. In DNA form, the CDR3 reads TGTGCCAGCAGGAGGACAGGTTCCGAGCAGCCCCAGCATTTT.